These 20 T cell receptor beta chains originate from one sample sequenced in a study of blood T cell repertoires in COVID-19. Produced via immunoSEQ multiplex PCR; TCRdb's table is partial and in-frame only. Of under 80,000 clones listed, around 89% were seen once; the top ten hold roughly 6.3%. Material for sequencing was peripheral blood. The receptors shown here come from a woman at least 80 years old with active COVID-19.

This clone was seen more than once but under ten times. V and J are TRBV6-6 and TRBJ1-5; D remains ambiguous. CDR1 is MNHNY and CDR2 is SVGAGI in the germline V gene (reference sequence). Trimming pared 0 bases from V and 6 bases from J, leaving 3 bases between. The CDR3 runs to 12 residues. The CDR3 reads CASSYSSQPQHF. The DNA of the CDR3 is TGTGCCAGCAGTTACTCGAGTCAGCCCCAGCATTTT.

This clone was picked up one time. This chain connects TRBV10-3 to TRBJ1-2; TRBD1 agrees at 9 bases. The length of the CDR3 is 14 residues. Germline CDR1 reads ENHRY; CDR2 reads SYGVKD. V lost 3 bases, J lost 7 bases, and 6 bases stayed unmatched. CDR3 bases: TGTGCCATCAGTGAAACGACAGGGGGACGTGGCTACACCTTC. It specifies CAISETTGGRGYTF.

J is TRBJ2-7 and V is TRBV10-3; tentatively, D is TRBD1 (6 bases). Germline CDR1 is ENHRY and CDR2 is SYGVKD. The length of the CDR3 is 14 residues. Trimming pared 4 bases from V and 5 bases from J, leaving 15 bases between. CDR3 in amino acids: CAISVADSIHEQYF. The DNA for the CDR3 is TGTGCCATCAGTGTGGCGGACAGTATCCACGAGCAGTACTTC.

V is TRBV27 and J is TRBJ2-7; 8 bases fit TRBD1. The CDR3 loop spans 15 amino acids. The junction had 5 bases not matched to a gene; V was cut back by 2 bases and J by 2 bases. Germline V gene lookup returns CDR1 MNHEY and CDR2 SMNVEV (reference sequence). The CDR3 reads CASSLTTGVPYEQYF. The CDR3, as DNA: TGTGCCAGCAGTTTAACGACAGGGGTTCCCTACGAGCAGTACTTC.

The V call is TRBV6-4, the J call TRBJ1-5; 7 bases match TRBD1. This CDR3 has 15 residues. Germline V CDR1 and CDR2: MRHNA, SNTAGT. The V segment lost 7 bases and the J segment 3 bases; nucleotides outside the gene matches: 9. CDR3 in DNA: TGTGCCAGCACCCGCCCGGACAGGATCAATCAGCCCCAGCATTTT. This codes for CASTRPDRINQPQHF.

This rearrangement joins TRBV25-1 to TRBJ1-1; 9 bases agree with TRBD1. This CDR3 is built from 14 residues. Germline assignment: CDR1 MGHDK and CDR2 SYGVNS. Trimming cost V 6 bases and J 0 bases; bases outside gene matches: 2. The chain's CDR3 is CASRTGGMNTEAFF. The CDR3 DNA reads as TGTGCCAGCAGAACAGGGGGCATGAACACTGAAGCTTTCTTT.

This chain uses TRBV28 with TRBJ2-5; 7 bases agree with TRBD2. There are 15 residues in the CDR3. The V gene end was trimmed by 5 bases and the J gene end by 0 bases; junction bases not matched to a gene: 6. The germline V gene encodes CDR1 MDHEN and CDR2 SYDVKM. The DNA for the CDR3 is TGTGCCAGCAGTACACCACTAGCGTACCAAGAGACCCAGTACTTC. Its translation: CASSTPLAYQETQYF.

The chain has TRBV27 and TRBJ2-1, with 7 bases identical to TRBD1. CDR1 is MNHEY and CDR2 is SMNVEV in the germline V gene (reference sequence). V dropped 7 bases and J dropped 1; count of bases not matched to a gene: 7. This CDR3 has 15 amino acids. CDR3 bases: TGTGCCAGCACCGAGAGGGGGCTTTCCTACAATGAGCAGTTCTTC. Residues: CASTERGLSYNEQFF.

V and J are TRBV3-1 (or the pseudogene TRBV3-2) and TRBJ1-2, with D uncertain. V was shortened by 6 bases and J by 2 bases, with 10 bases between the two germline ends. CDR3 size: 13 residues. Germline V lookup: CDR1 LGHDT, CDR2 YNNKEL (reference sequence). CDR3 amino acids: CASRLGGNYGYTF. CDR3 sequence (DNA): TGTGCCAGCAGATTAGGAGGGAACTATGGCTACACCTTC.

This sequence joins TRBV5-6 and TRBJ2-5; maybe TRBD1 (5 bases). From germline, CDR1 is SGHDT and CDR2 YYEEEE. CDR3 length: 13 amino acids. V shed 2 bases and J shed 1 base, with 6 bases lying between them. The CDR3 bases are TGTGCCAGCAGCTTCAGGGTCCAAGAGACCCAGTACTTC. Its translation is CASSFRVQETQYF.

V and J are TRBV6-2 or TRBV6-3 and TRBJ2-6; the D is unclear. V lost 6 bases and J lost 0, with 9 bases in between. Germline assignment: CDR1 MNHEY and CDR2 SVGEGT. The CDR3 is made up of 15 amino acids. The CDR3 sequence: CASSSPYSGANVLTF. As DNA, the CDR3 is TGTGCCAGCAGCTCCCCCTACTCTGGGGCCAACGTCCTGACTTTC.

This clone was seen a single time. V and J are TRBV29-1 and TRBJ2-3; the match to TRBD2 covers 9 bases. The CDR3 has 12 residues. Germline trimming cut 7 bases from V and 5 bases from J; bases unmatched to any gene: 4. Germline V lookup: CDR1 SQVTM, CDR2 ANQGSEA. CDR3 loop: CSGRLAEDTQYF. The CDR3, as DNA: TGCAGCGGACGACTAGCGGAAGATACGCAGTATTTT.

The chain combines TRBV10-3 with TRBJ1-6, with D tentatively TRBD1 (6 bases). CDR3 size: 13 residues. Germline V lookup: CDR1 ENHRY, CDR2 SYGVKD. V was trimmed by 5 bases and J by 11 bases, leaving 13 bases between them. Here the CDR3 DNA reads TGTGCCATCAGTTACCAGGGGCAGGCACCCCTCCACTTT. As protein: CAISYQGQAPLHF.

The V gene is TRBV19, the J gene TRBJ2-5; 8 bases agree with TRBD1. Trimming at V came to 3 bases and at J to 5 bases, leaving 8 bases not matched to a gene. CDR1 is LNHDA, CDR2 SQIVND, per germline (reference sequence). CDR3 length equals 15 residues. CDR3 sequence reads: CASSMLQGEWETQYF. Here the CDR3 DNA reads TGTGCCAGTAGTATGTTACAGGGGGAGTGGGAGACCCAGTACTTC.

The gene calls are TRBV27 and TRBJ2-7; 9 nucleotides agree with TRBD1. Germline CDR1 MNHEY, CDR2 SMNVEV (reference sequence). With V trimmed by 7 bases and J by 5 bases, 12 bases remained unmatched. The CDR3 has 15 residues. In DNA form, the CDR3 reads TGTGCCAGCACATTCACAGGGGGCGCTTACCACGAGCAGTACTTC. Translated, it gives CASTFTGGAYHEQYF.

The V gene is TRBV4-1, the J gene TRBJ2-5; TRBD2 agrees at 7 bases. The CDR3 runs to 17 residues. Germline CDR1 reads MGHRA; CDR2 reads YSYEKL. V shed 0 bases and J 1 base; nucleotides not matched to a gene: 8. CDR3 loop: CASSQDPDSGPQETQYF. The CDR3 DNA follows: TGCGCCAGCAGCCAAGATCCGGATAGCGGGCCCCAAGAGACCCAGTACTTC.

The chain carries TRBV29-1 and TRBJ2-1, with 10 bases identical to TRBD2. Germline assignment: CDR1 SQVTM and CDR2 ANQGSEA. CDR3 length equals 18 residues. Trimming removed 4 bases from V and 1 base from J; junction bases left unmatched: 13. CDR3 bases: TGCAGCGTTGTATTGGCTTCTAGCGGGAGTGTATCCTACAATGAGCAGTTCTTC. Translated: CSVVLASSGSVSYNEQFF.

V gene TRBV10-2 combines with J gene TRBJ2-2, with 10 nucleotides matching TRBD2. This CDR3 is 17 amino acids long. V trimming: 10 bases; J trimming: 1 base; junction bases outside the gene matches: 12. Germline V gene data show CDR1 as WSHSY and CDR2 as SAAADI. CDR3 amino acids: CATALRLAGKNTGELFF. In nucleotides, the CDR3 is TGCGCCACCGCGCTGAGACTAGCGGGCAAGAACACCGGGGAGCTGTTTTTT.

The chain carries TRBV7-2 and TRBJ2-1; D remains ambiguous. The germline V gene has CDR1 SGHTA and CDR2 FQGNSA. The CDR3 has 15 residues. V lost 2 bases to trimming and J lost 0 bases, with 8 bases between them. CDR3 residues: CASSLYESSYNEQFF. The CDR3 DNA follows: TGTGCCAGCAGCTTATATGAGAGCTCCTACAATGAGCAGTTCTTC.

This chain links TRBV11-2 with TRBJ1-4; possibly TRBD1 for D (5 bases). Germline V CDR1 and CDR2: SGHAT, FQNNGV. The ends were cut back, 5 bases at V and 5 bases at J, with 15 bases in the middle. The length of the CDR3 is 15 residues. The CDR3 reads CASSRRGTSNEKLFF. In nucleotides, the CDR3 is TGTGCCAGCAGCCGGAGGGGCACGTCAAATGAAAAACTGTTTTTT.